These 26 T cell receptor beta chains share one sample of origin, sequenced in a study of blood T cell repertoires in COVID-19. TCRdb keeps only in-frame clones here, not all; method: immunoSEQ multiplex PCR. Found here are hundreds of thousands of clones, 82% of them singletons; the top ten hold about an eighth. The sequencing sample was made of peripheral blood. The receptor set was obtained from a woman aged 55 to 70 with active or convalescent COVID-19.

The CDR3 sequence is CSVEEGAGGYTF. The CDR3 bases are TGCAGCGTTGAAGAGGGGGCTGGTGGCTACACCTTC. The chain carries TRBV29-1 and TRBJ1-2, with D possibly being TRBD1 (6 bases). Germline values: CDR1 SQVTM, CDR2 ANQGSEA. This CDR3 contains 12 residues. Trimming took 0 bases from V and 7 from J, leaving 9 bases between them.

This chain's CDR3 is CSVLAGAYEQYF. The CDR3, as DNA: TGCAGCGTTTTAGCGGGGGCGTACGAGCAGTACTTC. The chain employs TRBV29-1 and TRBJ2-7; TRBD2 matches at 9 bases. The germline V gene has CDR1 SQVTM and CDR2 ANQGSEA. CDR3 length: 12 amino acids. V gave up 5 bases and J gave up 4 bases; unmatched junction bases: 3.

This chain connects TRBV7-9 to TRBJ1-1; no reliable D call. The CDR3 totals 14 residues. CDR1 and CDR2 from the germline V gene are SEHNR and FQNEAQ (reference sequence). V lost 5 bases and J 5 bases, leaving 15 bases between the germline ends. The CDR3 sequence: CASSPRPRGTEAFF. CDR3 sequence (DNA): TGTGCCAGCAGCCCCCGCCCTCGAGGAACTGAAGCTTTCTTT.

The genes are TRBV29-1 and TRBJ1-2; D is uncertain. V shed 6 bases and J shed 1 base, with 9 bases lying between them. The germline V gene encodes CDR1 SQVTM and CDR2 ANQGSEA. The CDR3 has 12 amino acids. The CDR3 region has the DNA TGCAGCGTCCTAAGCGGTAACTATGGCTACACCTTC. It specifies CSVLSGNYGYTF.

This chain joins TRBV7-9 and TRBJ1-2; D possibly corresponds to TRBD1 (5 bases). The germline V gene has CDR1 SEHNR and CDR2 FQNEAQ (reference sequence). The length of the CDR3 is 15 residues. Deletions cut 7 bases from V and 5 bases from J, with 20 bases between. CDR3 sequence reads: CASTPDGGIGYGYTF. The CDR3 DNA is TGTGCCAGCACCCCAGATGGGGGGATCGGGTATGGCTACACCTTC.

The chain joins TRBV5-4 to TRBJ1-2, with D possibly matching TRBD1 (5 bases). The CDR3 extends over 12 amino acids. CDR1 and CDR2 from the germline V gene are SGHNT and YYREEE (reference sequence). The V end was cut by 0 bases, the J end by 6 bases, with 6 bases between. This CDR3 is CASSLGGNGYTF. The CDR3 DNA sequence: TGTGCCAGCAGCTTGGGGGGCAATGGCTACACCTTC.

This chain connects TRBV25-1 to TRBJ2-1, with unresolved D. V shed 4 bases and J shed 6 bases, with 10 bases lying between them. Looked up from germline, CDR1 is MGHDK and CDR2 is SYGVNS. This CDR3 has 13 residues. CDR3 protein: CASSASRRNEQFF. The CDR3 DNA reads as TGTGCCAGCAGTGCCTCGAGGCGCAATGAGCAGTTCTTC.

CDR3 loop: CASSRAGTGGQNEQFF. In DNA form, the CDR3 reads TGTGCCAGCTCGCGGGCCGGGACAGGGGGCCAAAATGAGCAGTTCTTC. The chain couples TRBV18 to TRBJ2-1, with TRBD1 matching 12 bases. V shed 6 bases and J 7 bases; nucleotides not matched to a gene: 10. This CDR3 has 16 residues. CDR1 is KGHSH and CDR2 is LQKENI in the germline V gene.

This clone was counted between two and nine times. The chain has TRBV9 and TRBJ1-2; TRBD1 matches 9 bases. The CDR3 totals 15 residues. The V gene's germline CDR1 is SGDLS and CDR2 YYNGEE. V lost 4 bases and J lost 6; bases outside the gene matches: 10. CDR3 nucleotides: TGTGCCAGCAGCCCCCGGACAGGGGATGGGCATGGCTACACCTTC. Translating gives CASSPRTGDGHGYTF.

This chain links TRBV27 with TRBJ2-3; 12 nucleotides match TRBD2. This CDR3 has 15 amino acids. Germline V CDR1 and CDR2: MNHEY, SMNVEV (reference sequence). V was pared by 5 bases and J by 8 bases, with 8 bases of the junction left unmatched. CDR3 bases: TGTGCCAGCAGTCAACTAGCGGGGGGTATGGTTACGCAGTATTTT. It specifies CASSQLAGGMVTQYF.

Here the CDR3 DNA reads TGTGCCAGCAGTCAATCCCACAGGGTATTGGAGTTCTTC. This translates into CASSQSHRVLEFF. V and J are TRBV6-2 or TRBV6-3 and TRBJ2-1, with D maybe TRBD1 (6 bases). Per the germline V gene, CDR1 is MNHEY and CDR2 is SVGEGT. The CDR3 loop spans 13 amino acids. V was pared by 5 bases and J by 14 bases, with 19 bases between.

This chain uses TRBV6-2 or TRBV6-3 with TRBJ2-3; 7 bases line up with TRBD1. Germline V gene data show CDR1 as MNHEY and CDR2 as SVGEGT. V was pared by 6 bases and J by 1 base, with 1 base of the junction left unmatched. The CDR3 spans 13 residues. CDR3 residues: CASSDRGTDTQYF. The DNA for the CDR3 is TGTGCCAGCAGCGACAGGGGCACAGATACGCAGTATTTT.

The J gene is TRBJ1-2, the V gene TRBV5-1; D perhaps matches TRBD1 (6 bases). This CDR3 has 14 residues. Germline values: CDR1 SGHRS, CDR2 YFSETQ. Trimming left V 1 base short and J 7 bases short, with 14 bases between. The CDR3: CASSLNQGQGGYTF. The CDR3 DNA is TGCGCCAGCAGCTTGAATCAGGGGCAAGGTGGCTACACCTTC.

The chain uses TRBV4-1 and TRBJ2-1; 10 nucleotides align to TRBD2. The CDR3 has 17 residues. Germline CDR1 and CDR2: MGHRA and YSYEKL. J gave up 0 bases and V 6 bases, and 8 bases lay outside the gene matches. DNA of the CDR3: TGCGCCAGCAGTTTAGCGGGGGGCTCCAGCTCCTACAATGAGCAGTTCTTC. Translated: CASSLAGGSSSYNEQFF.

There are many counts of this clone. The rearrangement joins TRBV15 to TRBJ2-1, with 9 bases aligning to TRBD2. The CDR3 is 14 amino acids. V shed 0 bases and J 10 bases; nucleotides not matched to a gene: 4. The V gene's germline CDR1 is LNHNV and CDR2 YYDKDF (reference sequence). The DNA of the CDR3 is TGTGCCACCAGCAGAGATCTCGGACTAGCGGAGCAGTTCTTC. Its protein product is CATSRDLGLAEQFF. The full variable domain, rest sourced from reference TRBV15 and TRBJ2-1, is DAMVIQNPRYQVTQFGKPVTLSCSQTLNHNVMYWYQQKSSQAPKLLFHYYDKDFNNEADTPDNFQSRRPNTSFCFLDIRSPGLGDTAMYLCATSRDLGLAEQFFGPGTRLTVL.

The chain has TRBV6-5 and TRBJ1-1; 7 bases are shared with TRBD1. The CDR3 totals 13 residues. Per the germline V gene, CDR1 is MNHEY and CDR2 is SVGAGI. With 7 bases clipped from V and 0 bases from J, the junction kept 2 bases outside the gene matches. CDR3 in DNA: TGTGCCAGCACCGGACAGGTGAACACTGAAGCTTTCTTT. Its protein is CASTGQVNTEAFF.

This clone has just one count. Here the CDR3 reads CASSRGGFYEQYF. For the CDR3, the DNA is TGTGCCAGCAGTAGAGGGGGCTTCTACGAGCAGTACTTC. The chain has TRBV25-1 and TRBJ2-7, with 7 positions matching TRBD1. CDR1 and CDR2 (germline): MGHDK, SYGVNS. The CDR3 loop spans 13 amino acids. J lost 3 bases, V lost 5 bases, and 4 bases had no gene match.

The J gene is TRBJ1-1, the V gene TRBV29-1; no definite D call. V was pared by 7 bases and J by 3 bases, with 15 bases between. The CDR3 runs to 13 residues. Germline V gene data show CDR1 as SQVTM and CDR2 as ANQGSEA. This CDR3 reads CSGEPYTDTEAFF. Written as DNA, the CDR3 is TGCAGCGGAGAACCCTACACAGACACTGAAGCTTTCTTT.

V usage is TRBV2 and J usage is TRBJ2-7, with 9 bases fitting TRBD2. The CDR3 is made up of 13 amino acids. CDR1 SNHLY and CDR2 FYNNEI come from the germline V gene. The trim removed 6 bases at V and 5 bases at J, leaving 5 bases unmatched. The CDR3 nucleotides are TGTGCCAGCAGGGGAGCGGGGGGAGACGAGCAGTACTTC. It translates to CASRGAGGDEQYF.

This chain connects TRBV7-6 to TRBJ2-7, with TRBD1 matching over 7 bases. Trimming at V came to 1 base and at J to 4 bases, leaving 1 base not matched to a gene. The CDR3 contains 13 residues. Per germline, CDR1 SGHVS and CDR2 FNYEAQ. The CDR3 DNA reads TGTGCCAGCAGCTTAGGGACAGGATACGAGCAGTACTTC. This sequence encodes CASSLGTGYEQYF. The full variable domain, completed using reference TRBV7-6 and TRBJ2-7, is GAGVSQSPRYKVTKRGQDVALRCDPISGHVSLYWYRQALGQGPEFLTYFNYEAQQDKSGLPNDRFSAERPEGSISTLTIQRTEQRDSAMYRCASSLGTGYEQYFGPGTRLTVT.

The J gene is TRBJ1-2, the V gene TRBV27, with 7 positions matching TRBD1. With V trimmed by 0 bases and J by 4 bases, 11 bases remained unmatched. The CDR3 length is 17 residues. Germline V gene sequence: CDR1 MNHEY, CDR2 SMNVEV (reference sequence). CDR3 region: CASSLSGGRDFGYGYTF. CDR3 DNA sequence: TGTGCCAGCAGTTTATCAGGGGGCCGGGACTTCGGCTATGGCTACACCTTC.

The chain uses TRBV19 and TRBJ1-4; no firm D call. Deletions cut 3 bases from V and 7 bases from J, with 15 bases between. The CDR3 totals 15 residues. Per germline, CDR1 LNHDA and CDR2 SQIVND (reference sequence). This CDR3 is CASSMTPQVGEKLFF. DNA for the CDR3: TGTGCCAGTAGTATGACGCCCCAGGTGGGTGAAAAACTGTTTTTT.

This chain uses TRBV9 with TRBJ2-3; 11 positions agree with TRBD2. Germline trimming cut 2 bases from V and 2 bases from J; bases unmatched to any gene: 4. In germline, CDR1 is SGDLS, CDR2 YYNGEE. CDR3 length: 16 residues. This CDR3 is CASSVSSGGATDTQYF. The CDR3 region has the DNA TGTGCCAGCAGCGTGAGTAGCGGGGGGGCCACAGATACGCAGTATTTT.

The chain combines TRBV29-1 with TRBJ1-1; D gene ambiguous. The CDR3 is 11 amino acids. Trimming took 7 bases from V and 0 from J, leaving 6 bases between them. Germline CDR1 reads SQVTM; CDR2 reads ANQGSEA. The CDR3 nucleotides read TGCAGCGCCGTATTGAACACTGAAGCTTTCTTT. Its protein product is CSAVLNTEAFF. Full variable domain (missing parts from reference TRBV29-1 and TRBJ1-1): SAVISQKPSRDICQRGTSLTIQCQVDSQVTMMFWYRQQPGQSLTLIATANQGSEATYESGFVIDKFPISRPNLTFSTLTVSNMSPEDSSIYLCSAVLNTEAFFGQGTRLTVV.

V usage is TRBV30 and J usage is TRBJ1-1; possible D gene TRBD1, 6 bases. The V end lost 2 bases, the J end lost 8 bases, and 12 bases lay between the germline ends. Germline V gene lookup returns CDR1 GTSNPN and CDR2 SVGIG (reference sequence). This CDR3 spans 12 amino acids. In DNA form, the CDR3 reads TGTGCCTGGAGTAGAGAAAGGGGGGAAGCTTTCTTT. This sequence encodes CAWSRERGEAFF.

The chain carries TRBV27 and TRBJ2-7, with a possible D match to TRBD2 (6 bases). Per germline, CDR1 MNHEY and CDR2 SMNVEV (reference sequence). V was trimmed by 4 bases and J by 0 bases, leaving 13 bases between them. The CDR3 is 15 residues long. The chain's CDR3 is CASSSVAASSYEQYF. The CDR3 nucleotides are TGTGCCAGCAGTTCCGTAGCGGCCTCCTCCTACGAGCAGTACTTC.